A selection of T cell receptor beta chains follows, all from one sample in a study of blood T cells in healthy people across ages. TCRdb reanalysed the 5' RACE reads using MiXCR and keeps one entry per CDR3 protein. Of 1.5 million or so distinct CDR3 sequences in the sample, less than 45% were seen once. Sequencing was done on a sample of blood. Receptors originate from a woman aged 18-29 years in good health. CDR3s include the opening cysteine and the closing phenylalanine or tryptophan. Each record gives: V gene, clone size, D gene, J gene, CDR3 protein, CDR3 DNA. D genes are given only for firm matches. Where a row states a size, it is once, few, many or the class of an expanded clone; other rows omit it.

TRBV9	once	.	TRBJ1-1	CASSPQAFF	TGTGCCAGCAGCCCCCAAGCTTTCTTT
TRBV3-1	.	.	TRBJ2-7	CASSQAGRGPYEQYF	TGTGCCAGCAGCCAAGCCGGACGAGGACCCTACGAGCAGTACTTC
TRBV6-6	.	.	TRBJ1-4	CASSYSGTIGEKLFF	TGTGCCAGCAGTTACTCAGGGACCATAGGTGAAAAACTGTTTTTT
TRBV12-3/TRBV12-4	.	TRBD2	TRBJ2-3	CATRTSGGGDTQYF	TGTGCCACCAGGACTAGCGGGGGGGGAGATACGCAGTATTTT
TRBV10-3	.	.	TRBJ1-1	CAINEGGYTEAFF	TGTGCCATCAACGAGGGGGGTTACACTGAAGCTTTCTTT
TRBV5-1	.	TRBD1	TRBJ2-5	CASSLGQGSGKTQYF	TGCGCCAGCAGCTTGGGACAGGGTTCGGGAAAGACCCAGTACTTC
TRBV27	.	TRBD1	TRBJ1-2	CASSVTGGSGYTF	TGTGCCAGCAGTGTCACAGGGGGCAGTGGCTACACCTTC
TRBV12-3/TRBV12-4	few	TRBD2	TRBJ2-1	CASSPTGLAWNEQFF	TGTGCCAGCAGCCCCACCGGACTAGCGTGGAATGAGCAGTTCTTC
TRBV5-6	few	.	TRBJ2-5	CASSPQLQETQYF	TGTGCCAGCAGCCCCCAACTCCAAGAGACCCAGTACTTC
TRBV5-1	.	.	TRBJ1-6	CASSLSGPPGIQVLHF	TGCGCCAGCAGCTTATCGGGGCCACCAGGGATTCAGGTCCTCCACTTT